This is a list of T cell receptor beta chains from one sample in a study of regulatory T cells in long-lasting Graves disease. MiXCR, run by TCRdb on the multiplex PCR reads, gives a single entry per CDR3 protein. The repertoire includes 360,000 or so distinct CDR3 sequences, about 10% of them detected once, and about 20% sits in the top ten. These sequences were also reported in another study, on T cells in Graves' hyperthyroidism and ophthalmopathy.

Material: peripheral blood mononuclear cells (PBMCs), obtained at new diagnosis, from a patient treated with antithyroid drugs. The receptors shown here come from a woman under 30 with Graves disease. The CDR3 runs from the conserved cysteine through the conserved F or W. A D gene is named only where the DNA matches it firmly. Part of the rows lack a size; the others show once, few, many or a class for expanded clones.

TRBJ1-1	TRBV19	-	-	TGTGCCAGTAGTATCGTCCCGACAGGACCGAACACTGAAGCTTTCTTT	CASSIVPTGPNTEAFF
TRBJ1-2	TRBV10-3	-	many	TGTGCCATCAGTGAACAATACTCACAGAGTTTCTATGGCTACACCTTC	CAISEQYSQSFYGYTF
TRBJ1-2	TRBV20-1	-	many	TGCAGTGCTAGAGCTCGAGGGGACTATGGCTACACCTTC	CSARARGDYGYTF
TRBJ2-4	TRBV10-1	TRBD1	few	TGCGCCAGCAGCCCCGGGACAGGGGGATTCATCGCCAAAAACATTCAGTACTTC	CASSPGTGGFIAKNIQYF
TRBJ1-2	TRBV5-1	-	-	TGCGCCAGCAAGTTTGGTAGCAACTATGGCTACACCTTC	CASKFGSNYGYTF
TRBJ2-3	TRBV20-1	TRBD2	many	TGCAGTGCTAGAGGAGCGGGGGAAGGGCCTTCAGATACGCAGTATTTT	CSARGAGEGPSDTQYF
TRBJ1-3	TRBV27	-	many	TGTGCCAGCAGTTTACGCGGGGCCGGAAACACCATATATTTT	CASSLRGAGNTIYF
TRBJ2-3	TRBV28	-	many	TGTGCCAGCAGCGCACTCCGACAGTTTTCTGGGGATACGCAGTATTTT	CASSALRQFSGDTQYF
TRBJ2-1	TRBV12-3/TRBV12-4	-	many	TGTGCCAGCAGTCTACTCGACGAGGGGACCCCCAATGAGCAGTTCTTC	CASSLLDEGTPNEQFF
TRBJ2-5	TRBV29-1	TRBD2	many	TGCAGCGTCGCTAGCGGGAGTAAAGAGACCCAGTACTTC	CSVASGSKETQYF
TRBJ1-3	TRBV5-1	-	many	TGCGCCAGCAGCCAAGGGGAGTTTGGAAACACCATATATTTT	CASSQGEFGNTIYF
TRBJ1-2	TRBV27	-	many	TGTGCCAGCAGTTTATCGTCCCCGGGGCTCTATGGCTACACCTTC	CASSLSSPGLYGYTF
TRBJ1-1	TRBV12-5	-	many	TGTGCTAGTGGTTTGGTATTCCACAGGGAGGCCGCTTTCTTT	CASGLVFHREAAFF
TRBJ2-2	TRBV20-1	-	few	TGCAGTGCTAAACTCCCGAGGACCGGGGAGCTGTTTTTT	CSAKLPRTGELFF
TRBJ1-5	TRBV6-1	-	-	TGTGCCAGCAGACCGAGAGGGAGCAATCAGCCCCAGCATTTT	CASRPRGSNQPQHF
TRBJ2-7	TRBV20-1	TRBD2	many	TGCAGTGCTTCCTTAAGCGGGAGGGCCCGCCGTTACGAGCAGTACTTC	CSASLSGRARRYEQYF
TRBJ2-2	TRBV10-1	-	many	TGCGCCAGCAGTGATCCCCTAGGGGGGCCAAACACCGGGGAGCTGTTTTTT	CASSDPLGGPNTGELFF
TRBJ2-4	TRBV9	-	few	TGTGCCAGCAGCGATTCTGGGGGCGGGGCGGCCAAAAACATTCAGTACTTC	CASSDSGGGAAKNIQYF
TRBJ2-3	TRBV25-1	-	many	TGTGCCAGCAGTGAAGGGTCCCCCGGGGGATCAACAGATACGCAGTATTTT	CASSEGSPGGSTDTQYF
TRBJ2-5	TRBV28	TRBD1	many	TGTGCCGTAACGTCGTACAGGGGACGAGAGACCCAGTACTTC	CAVTSYRGRETQYF
TRBJ1-2	TRBV7-2	-	many	TGTGCCAGCAGCTTATTGCCCTACTATGGCTACACCTTC	CASSLLPYYGYTF
TRBJ1-1	TRBV27	-	many	TGTGCCAGCAGTTTAGACGACAGTGCGGCTGAAGCTTTCTTT	CASSLDDSAAEAFF
TRBJ1-2	TRBV6-1	TRBD1	many	TGTGCCAGCAGGGCCGGGACAGAGCCCAACTATGGCTACACCTTC	CASRAGTEPNYGYTF
TRBJ2-7	TRBV6-1	-	-	TGTGCCAGCAGGACAATAGTCCCCTACGAGCAGTACTTC	CASRTIVPYEQYF
TRBJ1-2	TRBV20-1	TRBD1	many	TGCAGTGCTTACTGGACAGGGACGGGAGGCTACACCTTC	CSAYWTGTGGYTF
TRBJ1-1	TRBV7-6	-	many	TGTGCCAGCAGCCCCGGGACGTCAGGTGGCACTGAAGCTTTCTTT	CASSPGTSGGTEAFF
TRBJ2-7	TRBV28	-	few	TGTGCCAGCACTTCTTCGAACTACGAGCAGTACTTC	CASTSSNYEQYF
TRBJ2-5	TRBV4-3	-	many	TGCGCCAGCAGCCACGACGGGGAGACCCAGTACTTC	CASSHDGETQYF
TRBJ2-7	TRBV30	TRBD2	many	TGTGCCTGGAGGGGGGGATTAGCGGGACCTGCCTACGAGCAGTACTTC	CAWRGGLAGPAYEQYF
TRBJ2-2	TRBV5-1	-	many	TGCGCCAGCAGCTTTGTGGGACAAAGGAACACCGGGGAGCTGTTTTTT	CASSFVGQRNTGELFF
TRBJ2-7	TRBV10-3	-	few	TGTGCCATCACGCGTGCGGGAGACCAGGGGGAGCAGTACTTC	CAITRAGDQGEQYF
TRBJ2-1	TRBV7-3	-	many	TGTGCCAGCAGCTTAAGAGTAGGGGTCTCCTACAATGAGCAGTTCTTC	CASSLRVGVSYNEQFF
TRBJ2-1	TRBV11-1	TRBD2	-	TGTGCCAGCAGCCAAGATCTCGGGGGGTCCCACAATGAGCAGTTCTTC	CASSQDLGGSHNEQFF
TRBJ1-6	TRBV6-5	-	many	TGTGCCAGCAGTTACATGACGAGGCGTTCACCCCTCCACTTT	CASSYMTRRSPLHF
TRBJ1-2	TRBV7-9	-	-	TGTGCCAGCAGCTTTGGTTGGATGGGACCTACTAACTATGGCTACACCTTC	CASSFGWMGPTNYGYTF
TRBJ2-3	TRBV4-3	-	few	TGCGCCAGCAGCCAAGAAGCCCACAGGAACACAGATACGCAGTATTTT	CASSQEAHRNTDTQYF
TRBJ1-1	TRBV5-1	-	many	TGTGCCAGCAGCTCGGGACCGTCGAACACTGAAGCTTTCTTT	CASSSGPSNTEAFF
TRBJ1-6	TRBV7-9	-	many	TGTGCCAGCAGCTTAGGTCGGGCGGCCCCTGGAACCCTCCACTTT	CASSLGRAAPGTLHF
TRBJ2-1	TRBV10-3	-	many	TGTGCCATCAGCAGCACCGGGACGGGGGGCGATGAGCAGTTCTTC	CAISSTGTGGDEQFF
TRBJ2-3	TRBV6-1	TRBD1	-	TGTGCCAGCGGGACAGGGCACACAGATACGCAGTATTTT	CASGTGHTDTQYF
TRBJ2-3	TRBV12-3/TRBV12-4	-	many	TGTGCCAGCAGTCCGTACAGCCAAGCAGATACGCAGTATTTT	CASSPYSQADTQYF
TRBJ2-1	TRBV27	TRBD2	many	TGTGCCAGCAGTTTAGTGGCGGGAGCGGTTGATGAGCAGTTCTTC	CASSLVAGAVDEQFF
TRBJ2-3	TRBV20-1	-	many	TGCAGTGCTAGAGATAGGCGTAATCGCGGGATCGCAGATACGCAGTATTTT	CSARDRRNRGIADTQYF
TRBJ2-1	TRBV29-1	-	many	TGCAGCGTTGATGACTTCTACAATGAGCAGTTCTTC	CSVDDFYNEQFF
TRBJ2-7	TRBV20-1	-	many	TGCAGTGCTTTCGAGCAGGGGGGAGTGCGGTACGAGCAGTACTTC	CSAFEQGGVRYEQYF
TRBJ2-1	TRBV9	TRBD2	few	TGTGCCAGCAGCGCACGGGCAGCGGGAGGGCCCGATGAGCAGTTCTTC	CASSARAAGGPDEQFF